This T cell receptor (beta chain) originates from a study of T-cell reconstitution after alpha-beta-depleted transplantation in children. Unique molecular identifiers tagged the TCRbeta library. Each CDR3 protein is one row after TCRdb ran MiXCR on the PCR reads. The sample lists 350,000 to 400,000 distinct CDR3 sequences, less than 15% seen once, with around 4.5% in the top ten. V was clipped by 5 bases and J by 2 bases; unmatched bases: 4. Germline values: CDR1 SEHNR, CDR2 FQNEAQ (reference sequence). CDR3 length: 14 residues. This clonotype originated in a human donor who donated a stem cell graft to a child with Fanconi anemia. Sequences were derived from PBMCs, sampled from the stem cell graft. This rearrangement joins TRBV7-9 to TRBJ2-3; TRBD1 agrees at 7 bases. The CDR3 region has the DNA TGTGCCAGCAGCCGGGACAGCCACACAGATACGCAGTATTTT. This sequence encodes CASSRDSHTDTQYF.